One and the same sample provided the 12 T cell receptor beta chains below, sequenced in a study of shared clonotypes between healthy human individuals. Sequenced by immunoSEQ multiplex PCR; TCRdb stores in-frame clones only, minus some. The sample has over a million clones, about 84% seen once. Sequencing was carried out using memory CD4+ T cells from PBMCs. Subset in this sample: CD45RA-negative fraction. The receptors were gathered from a young man in good health. Some clones in this sample may be carry-over from other donors' samples.

The chain combines TRBV5-4 with TRBJ2-7, with 7 bases matching TRBD1. CDR1 and CDR2 from the germline V gene are SGHNT and YYREEE (reference sequence). CDR3 length: 14 residues. The CDR3 DNA reads TGTGCTTACCTCGAGGACAGGAGTTTTAACGAGCAGTACTTC. This sequence encodes CAYLEDRSFNEQYF.

In its sample, this clone was seen a few times. This chain connects TRBV11-2 to TRBJ1-4, with D possibly matching TRBD1 (5 bases). V shed 3 bases and J shed 0 bases, with 8 bases lying between them. The CDR3 consists of 15 residues. Germline loops: CDR1 SGHAT, CDR2 FQNNGV. CDR3 sequence: CASSFGHATNEKLFF. Here the CDR3 DNA reads TGTGCCAGCAGCTTTGGACACGCAACTAATGAAAAACTGTTTTTT.

V is TRBV6-4 and J is TRBJ2-1, with no clear D. Per germline, CDR1 MRHNA and CDR2 SNTAGT. This CDR3 is built from 18 residues. V shed 0 bases and J shed 6 bases, with 21 bases lying between them. CDR3 bases: TGTGCCAGCAGTGACTCGAAGGGCATGTGGCTAGAGCTCAATGAGCAGTTCTTC. It encodes CASSDSKGMWLELNEQFF.

This clone was observed a handful of times. The rearrangement joins TRBV27 to TRBJ1-5, with D unclear. The CDR3 loop spans 10 amino acids. V was clipped by 8 bases and J by 5 bases, with 4 bases between them. Germline V gene lookup returns CDR1 MNHEY and CDR2 SMNVEV (reference sequence). The CDR3 nucleotides are TGTGCCAGCGGCCATCAGCCCCAGCATTTT. Its protein product is CASGHQPQHF.

As for this clone: This same CDR3 is encoded by further DNA sequences in the sample. The CDR3 DNA is TGTGCCAGCTCCCCCGAGAACACTGAAGCTTTCTTT. Translated: CASSPENTEAFF. The V gene is TRBV18, the J gene TRBJ1-1; D gene ambiguous. Germline V gives CDR1 KGHSH, CDR2 LQKENI. V was cut by 6 bases and J by 1 base, with 6 bases left in between. The CDR3 consists of 12 residues.

This clone came up a few times. The rearrangement uses TRBV4-2 and TRBJ2-7, with a weak D call TRBD2 (5 bases). This CDR3 has 14 residues. Germline-derived CDR1 and CDR2 are LGHNA and YNFKEQ. With 3 bases removed from V and 5 bases from J, the gap between germline ends came to 14 bases. The CDR3, as DNA: TGTGCCAGCAGCCATAGAGGGATCGGGAACGAGCAGTACTTC. Protein product: CASSHRGIGNEQYF.

In DNA, the CDR3 is TGCGCCAGCAGACCGGGACTGTCCCCGGATCAGCCCCAGCATTTT. Protein sequence: CASRPGLSPDQPQHF. The rearrangement links TRBV5-1 to TRBJ1-5; a possible D gene is TRBD1 (5 bases). This CDR3 is built from 15 residues. Germline V gives CDR1 SGHRS, CDR2 YFSETQ. The V end was cut by 5 bases, the J end by 5 bases, with 17 bases between.

This clone was observed once. The identical CDR3 is also encoded by other nucleotide sequences in the sample. The rearrangement links TRBV29-1 to TRBJ2-5, with D perhaps TRBD2 (6 bases). CDR3 size: 13 residues. Germline-derived CDR1 and CDR2 are SQVTM and ANQGSEA. Between the trimmed V and J ends, which lost 6 bases and 2 bases, there was a span of 13 bases. CDR3 DNA: TGCAGCGTCCCCGGGCGGGGTCAAGAGACCCAGTACTTC. Its translation: CSVPGRGQETQYF. Together with reference TRBV29-1 and TRBJ2-5, the CDR3 gives the full variable domain: SAVISQKPSRDICQRGTSLTIQCQVDSQVTMMFWYRQQPGQSLTLIATANQGSEATYESGFVIDKFPISRPNLTFSTLTVSNMSPEDSSIYLCSVPGRGQETQYFGPGTRLLVL.

This clone was recorded only once. The chain combines TRBV25-1 with TRBJ2-5; perhaps TRBD2 as D (5 bases). Trimming cost V 3 bases and J 6 bases, with 8 bases left between them. The CDR3 is made up of 12 amino acids. CDR1 and CDR2 (germline): MGHDK, SYGVNS. The CDR3 sequence: CASSEAGQTQYF. CDR3 nucleotides: TGTGCCAGCAGTGAGGCGGGTCAGACCCAGTACTTC.

The chain joins TRBV7-9 to TRBJ1-5; D is unresolved. In germline, CDR1 is SEHNR, CDR2 FQNEAQ (reference sequence). The CDR3 extends over 14 amino acids. Trimming removed 4 bases from V and 7 bases from J, with 14 bases in between. The CDR3: CASSSLGSRQPQHF. The CDR3 DNA follows: TGTGCCAGCAGCTCCCTAGGGAGCAGACAGCCCCAGCATTTT.

To note about this clone: Possible read error: a much larger clone is one base away. Other DNA sequences of this sample code for an identical CDR3. The V gene is TRBV29-1, the J gene TRBJ1-2; 7 bases align to TRBD1. The CDR3 has 13 amino acids. After removal of 6 bases from V and 4 bases from J, the junction contained 8 bases not matched to a gene. Looked up from germline, CDR1 is SQVTM and CDR2 is ANQGSEA. CDR3 coding DNA: TGCAGCGTCTCGACAGGGTCCGGCTATGGCTACACCTTC. It codes for CSVSTGSGYGYTF.

V is TRBV9 and J is TRBJ2-2; D remains ambiguous. The germline V and J ends were trimmed by 0 bases and 8 bases, with 11 bases remaining between them. Germline V CDR1 and CDR2: SGDLS, YYNGEE. The CDR3 spans 14 residues. The CDR3 DNA sequence: TGTGCCAGCAGCGTAGGCGTGGAAAGAGGGGAGCTGTTTTTT. This gives the protein CASSVGVERGELFF.